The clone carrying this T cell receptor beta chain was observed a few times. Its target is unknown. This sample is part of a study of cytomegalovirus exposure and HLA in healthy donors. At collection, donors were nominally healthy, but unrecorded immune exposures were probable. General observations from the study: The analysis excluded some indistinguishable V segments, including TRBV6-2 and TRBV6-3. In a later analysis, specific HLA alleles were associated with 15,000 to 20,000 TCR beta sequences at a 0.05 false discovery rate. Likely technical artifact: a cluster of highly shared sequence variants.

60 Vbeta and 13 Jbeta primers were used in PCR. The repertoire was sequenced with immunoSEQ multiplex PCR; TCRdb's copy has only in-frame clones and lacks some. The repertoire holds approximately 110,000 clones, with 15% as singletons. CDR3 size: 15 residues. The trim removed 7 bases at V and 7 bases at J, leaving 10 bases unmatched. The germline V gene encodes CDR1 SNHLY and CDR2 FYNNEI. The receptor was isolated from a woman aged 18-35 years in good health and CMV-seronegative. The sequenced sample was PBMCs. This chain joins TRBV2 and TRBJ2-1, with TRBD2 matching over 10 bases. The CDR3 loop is CASKASAGGRNEQFF. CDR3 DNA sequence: TGTGCCAGCAAGGCCTCAGCGGGGGGGCGGAATGAGCAGTTCTTC. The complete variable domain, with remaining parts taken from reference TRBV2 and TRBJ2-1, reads EPEVTQTPSHQVTQMGQEVILRCVPISNHLYFYWYRQILGQKVEFLVSFYNNEISEKSEIFDDQFSVERPDGSNFTLKIRSTKLEDSAMYFCASKASAGGRNEQFFGPGTRLTVL.